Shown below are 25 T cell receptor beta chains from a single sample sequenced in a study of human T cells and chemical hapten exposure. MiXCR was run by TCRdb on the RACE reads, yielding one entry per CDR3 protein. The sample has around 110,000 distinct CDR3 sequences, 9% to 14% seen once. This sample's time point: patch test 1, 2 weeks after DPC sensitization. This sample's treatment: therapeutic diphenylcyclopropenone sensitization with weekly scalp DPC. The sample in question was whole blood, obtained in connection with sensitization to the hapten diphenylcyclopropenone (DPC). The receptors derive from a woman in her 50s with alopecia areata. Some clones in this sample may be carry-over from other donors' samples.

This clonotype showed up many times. The CDR3 spells CASSFTEGYEQYF. The CDR3 DNA is TGTGCCAGCAGTTTTACCGAGGGATACGAGCAGTACTTC. V and J are TRBV2 and TRBJ2-7; D is perhaps TRBD2 (5 bases). The germline V gene encodes CDR1 SNHLY and CDR2 FYNNEI. V lost 5 bases, J lost 4 bases, and 12 bases lay in between. The CDR3 is made up of 13 amino acids.

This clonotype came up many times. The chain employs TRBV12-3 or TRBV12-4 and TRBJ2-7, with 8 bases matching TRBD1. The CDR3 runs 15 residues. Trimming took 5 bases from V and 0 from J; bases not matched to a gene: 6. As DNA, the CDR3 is TGTGCCAGCAGTCCCGGACAGGGAGGCTCCTACGAGCAGTACTTC. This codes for CASSPGQGGSYEQYF.

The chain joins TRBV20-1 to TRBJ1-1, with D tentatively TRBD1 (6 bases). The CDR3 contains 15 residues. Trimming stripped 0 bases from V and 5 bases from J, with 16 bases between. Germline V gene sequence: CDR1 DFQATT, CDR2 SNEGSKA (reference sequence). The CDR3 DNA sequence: TGCAGTGCTAGAGATCGGGGGCAGGGTGAAACTGAAGCTTTCTTT. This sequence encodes CSARDRGQGETEAFF.

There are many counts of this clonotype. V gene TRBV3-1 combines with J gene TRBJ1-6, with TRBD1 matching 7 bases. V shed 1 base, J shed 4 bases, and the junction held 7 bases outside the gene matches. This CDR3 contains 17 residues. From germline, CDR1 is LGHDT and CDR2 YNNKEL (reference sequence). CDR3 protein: CASSQGLRGTYNSPLHF. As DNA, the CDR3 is TGTGCCAGCAGCCAAGGCCTCAGGGGGACTTATAATTCACCCCTCCACTTT.

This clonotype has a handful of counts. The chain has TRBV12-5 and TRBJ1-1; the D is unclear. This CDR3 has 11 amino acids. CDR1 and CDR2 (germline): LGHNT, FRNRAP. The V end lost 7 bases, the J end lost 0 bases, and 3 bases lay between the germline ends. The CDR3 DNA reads TGTGCTAGTGCTATGAACACTGAAGCTTTCTTT. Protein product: CASAMNTEAFF.

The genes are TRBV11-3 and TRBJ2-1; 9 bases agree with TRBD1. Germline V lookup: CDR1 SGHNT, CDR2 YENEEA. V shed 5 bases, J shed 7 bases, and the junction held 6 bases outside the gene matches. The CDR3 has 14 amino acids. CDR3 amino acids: CASSPGTGTNEQFF. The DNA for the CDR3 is TGTGCCAGCAGCCCCGGGACAGGGACGAATGAGCAGTTCTTC.

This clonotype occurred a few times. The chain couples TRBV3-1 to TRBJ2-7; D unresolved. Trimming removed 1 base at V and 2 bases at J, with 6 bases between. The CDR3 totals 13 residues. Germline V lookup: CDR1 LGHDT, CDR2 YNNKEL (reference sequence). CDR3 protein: CASSQVSPYEQYF. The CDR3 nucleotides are TGTGCCAGCAGCCAAGTCAGTCCCTACGAGCAGTACTTC.

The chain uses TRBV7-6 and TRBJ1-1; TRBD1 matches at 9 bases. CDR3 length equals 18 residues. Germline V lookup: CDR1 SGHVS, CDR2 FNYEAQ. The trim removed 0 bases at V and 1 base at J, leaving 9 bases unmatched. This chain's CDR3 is CASSLAIGYRGQNTEAFF. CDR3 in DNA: TGTGCCAGCAGCTTAGCCATTGGGTACAGGGGGCAGAACACTGAAGCTTTCTTT. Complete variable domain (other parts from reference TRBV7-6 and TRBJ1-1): GAGVSQSPRYKVTKRGQDVALRCDPISGHVSLYWYRQALGQGPEFLTYFNYEAQQDKSGLPNDRFSAERPEGSISTLTIQRTEQRDSAMYRCASSLAIGYRGQNTEAFFGQGTRLTVV.

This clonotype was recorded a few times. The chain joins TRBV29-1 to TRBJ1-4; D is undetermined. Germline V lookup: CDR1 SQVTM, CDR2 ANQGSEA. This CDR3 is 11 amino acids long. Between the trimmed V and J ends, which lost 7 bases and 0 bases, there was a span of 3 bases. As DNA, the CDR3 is TGCAGCGCCTCAACTAATGAAAAACTGTTTTTT. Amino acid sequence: CSASTNEKLFF.

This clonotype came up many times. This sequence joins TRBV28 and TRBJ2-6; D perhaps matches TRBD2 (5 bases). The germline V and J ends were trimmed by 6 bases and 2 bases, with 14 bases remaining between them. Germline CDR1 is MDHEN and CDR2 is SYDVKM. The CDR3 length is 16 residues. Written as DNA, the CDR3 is TGTGCCAGCAGGGGTAGAGGGAAAGCTGGGGCCAACGTCCTGACTTTC. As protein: CASRGRGKAGANVLTF.

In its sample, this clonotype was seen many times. The CDR3 region is CASSPRSGEVTEAFF. CDR3 nucleotide sequence: TGTGCCAGCTCACCTAGGTCCGGGGAGGTCACTGAAGCTTTCTTT. The V call is TRBV18, the J call TRBJ1-1; D is unresolved. This CDR3 contains 15 residues. Per the germline V gene, CDR1 is KGHSH and CDR2 is LQKENI. Trimming stripped 3 bases from V and 4 bases from J, with 15 bases between.

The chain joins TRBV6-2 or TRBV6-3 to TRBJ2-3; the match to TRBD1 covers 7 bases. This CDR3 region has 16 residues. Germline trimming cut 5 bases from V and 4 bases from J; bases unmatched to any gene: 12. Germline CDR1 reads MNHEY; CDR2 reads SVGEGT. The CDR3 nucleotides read TGTGCCAGCAGTCCCGTAGACAGGGTTGGGTCAGATACGCAGTATTTT. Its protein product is CASSPVDRVGSDTQYF.

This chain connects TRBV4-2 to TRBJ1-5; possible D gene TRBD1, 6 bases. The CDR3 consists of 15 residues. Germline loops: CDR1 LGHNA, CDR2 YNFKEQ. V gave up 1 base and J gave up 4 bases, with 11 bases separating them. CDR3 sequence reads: CASSQAAGANQPQHF. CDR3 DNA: TGTGCCAGCAGCCAAGCCGCAGGGGCGAATCAGCCCCAGCATTTT.

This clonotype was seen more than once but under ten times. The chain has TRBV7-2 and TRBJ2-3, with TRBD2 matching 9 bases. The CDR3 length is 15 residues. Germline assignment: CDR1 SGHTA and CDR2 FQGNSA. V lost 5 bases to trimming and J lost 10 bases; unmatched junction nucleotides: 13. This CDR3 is CASSLALAGREAQYF. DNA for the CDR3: TGTGCCAGCAGCCTCGCCCTAGCGGGGCGCGAAGCGCAGTATTTT.

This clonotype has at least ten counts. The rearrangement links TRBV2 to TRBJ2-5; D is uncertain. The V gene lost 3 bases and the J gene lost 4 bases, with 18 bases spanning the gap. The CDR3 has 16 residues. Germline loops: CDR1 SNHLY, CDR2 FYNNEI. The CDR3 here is CASSDPAAQRSETQYF. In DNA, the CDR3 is TGTGCCAGCAGTGACCCGGCAGCCCAACGGTCAGAGACCCAGTACTTC.

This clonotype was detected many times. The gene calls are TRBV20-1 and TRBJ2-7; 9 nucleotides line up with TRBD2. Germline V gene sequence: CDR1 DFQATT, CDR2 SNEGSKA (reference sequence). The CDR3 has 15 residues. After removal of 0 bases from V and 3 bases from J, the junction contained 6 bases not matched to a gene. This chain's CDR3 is CSARDLTSGNYEQYF. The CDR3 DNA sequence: TGCAGTGCTAGAGATTTGACTAGCGGAAACTACGAGCAGTACTTC.

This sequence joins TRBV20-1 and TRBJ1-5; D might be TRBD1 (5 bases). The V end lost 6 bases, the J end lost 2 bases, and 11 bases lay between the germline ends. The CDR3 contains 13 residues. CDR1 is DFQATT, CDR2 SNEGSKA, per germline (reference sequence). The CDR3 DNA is TGCAGTGCACCCAGGGAGGGCAATCAGCCCCAGCATTTT. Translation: CSAPREGNQPQHF.

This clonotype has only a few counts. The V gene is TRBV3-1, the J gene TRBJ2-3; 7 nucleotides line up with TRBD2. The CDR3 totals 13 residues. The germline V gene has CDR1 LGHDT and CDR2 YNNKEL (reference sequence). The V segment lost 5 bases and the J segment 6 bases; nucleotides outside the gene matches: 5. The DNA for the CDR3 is TGTGCCAGCAGCGCGACTAGCCGTGATACGCAGTATTTT. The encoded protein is CASSATSRDTQYF.

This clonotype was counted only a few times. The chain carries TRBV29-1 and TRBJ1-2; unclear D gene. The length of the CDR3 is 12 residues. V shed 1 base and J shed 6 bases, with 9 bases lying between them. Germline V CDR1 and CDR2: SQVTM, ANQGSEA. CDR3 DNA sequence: TGCAGCGTTGAAGTCACTTACGATGGCTACACCTTC. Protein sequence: CSVEVTYDGYTF.

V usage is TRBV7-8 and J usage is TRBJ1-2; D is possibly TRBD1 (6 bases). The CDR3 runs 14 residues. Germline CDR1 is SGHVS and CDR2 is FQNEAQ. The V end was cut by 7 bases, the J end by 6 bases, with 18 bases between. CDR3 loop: CASTARDKLDGYTF. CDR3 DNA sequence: TGTGCCAGCACCGCCAGGGACAAGTTAGATGGCTACACCTTC.

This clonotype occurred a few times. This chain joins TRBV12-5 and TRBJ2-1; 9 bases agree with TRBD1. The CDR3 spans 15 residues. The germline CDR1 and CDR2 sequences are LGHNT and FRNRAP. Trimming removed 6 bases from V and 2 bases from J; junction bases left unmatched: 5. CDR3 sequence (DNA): TGTGCTAGTGGAACGGGACAGGGACCCTACAATGAGCAGTTCTTC. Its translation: CASGTGQGPYNEQFF.

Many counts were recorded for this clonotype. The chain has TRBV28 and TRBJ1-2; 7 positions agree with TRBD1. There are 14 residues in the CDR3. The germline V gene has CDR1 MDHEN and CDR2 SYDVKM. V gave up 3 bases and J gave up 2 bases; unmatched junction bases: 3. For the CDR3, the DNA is TGTGCCAGCAGTTTGACAGGGCCGAACTATGGCTACACCTTC. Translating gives CASSLTGPNYGYTF.

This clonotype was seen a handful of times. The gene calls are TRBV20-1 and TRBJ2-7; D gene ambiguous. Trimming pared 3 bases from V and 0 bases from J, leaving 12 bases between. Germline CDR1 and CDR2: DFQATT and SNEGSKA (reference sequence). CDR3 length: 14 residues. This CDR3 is CSARGRVSSYEQYF. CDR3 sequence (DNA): TGCAGTGCTAGGGGAAGGGTGTCCTCCTACGAGCAGTACTTC.

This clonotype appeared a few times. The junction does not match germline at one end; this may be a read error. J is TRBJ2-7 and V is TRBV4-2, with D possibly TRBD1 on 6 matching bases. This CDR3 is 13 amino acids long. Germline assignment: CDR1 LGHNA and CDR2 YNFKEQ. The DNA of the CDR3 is TGTGCCAGCAACCAAGGGGGTTCGTACGAGCAGTACTTC. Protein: CASNQGGSYEQYF.

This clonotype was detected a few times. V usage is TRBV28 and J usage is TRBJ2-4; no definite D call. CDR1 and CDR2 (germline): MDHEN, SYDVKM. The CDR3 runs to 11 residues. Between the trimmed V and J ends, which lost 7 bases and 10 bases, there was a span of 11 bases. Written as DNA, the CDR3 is TGTGCCAGCAAATACCTAGAAATTCAGTACTTC. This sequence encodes CASKYLEIQYF.